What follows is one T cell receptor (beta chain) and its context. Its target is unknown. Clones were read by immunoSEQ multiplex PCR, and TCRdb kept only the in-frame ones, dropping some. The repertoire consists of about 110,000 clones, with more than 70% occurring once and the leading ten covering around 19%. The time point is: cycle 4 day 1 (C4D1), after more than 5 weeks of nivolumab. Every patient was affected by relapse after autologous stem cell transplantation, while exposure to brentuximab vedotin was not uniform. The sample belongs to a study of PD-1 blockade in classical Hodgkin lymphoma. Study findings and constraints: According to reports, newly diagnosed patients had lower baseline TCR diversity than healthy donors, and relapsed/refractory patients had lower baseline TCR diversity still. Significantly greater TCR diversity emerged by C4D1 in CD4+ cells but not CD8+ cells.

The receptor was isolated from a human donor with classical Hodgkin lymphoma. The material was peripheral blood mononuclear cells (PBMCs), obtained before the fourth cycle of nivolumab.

The CDR3: CASSLNMEETQYF. For the CDR3, the DNA is TGTGCCAGCAGCTTAAACATGGAAGAGACCCAGTACTTC. The V call is TRBV7-9, the J call TRBJ2-5; D remains unclear. Germline V gene sequence: CDR1 SEHNR, CDR2 FQNEAQ (reference sequence). The V end lost 2 bases, the J end lost 3 bases, and 7 bases lay between the germline ends. The CDR3 is 13 residues long.